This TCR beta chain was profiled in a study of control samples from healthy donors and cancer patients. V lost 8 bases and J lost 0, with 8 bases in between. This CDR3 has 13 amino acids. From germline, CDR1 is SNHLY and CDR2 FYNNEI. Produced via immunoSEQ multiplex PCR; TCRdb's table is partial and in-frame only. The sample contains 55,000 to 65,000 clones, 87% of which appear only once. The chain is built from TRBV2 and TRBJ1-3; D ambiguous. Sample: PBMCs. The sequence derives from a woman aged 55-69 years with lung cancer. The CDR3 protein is CASGIDSGNTIYF. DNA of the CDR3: TGTGCCAGCGGTATTGACTCTGGAAACACCATATATTTT.